One T cell receptor beta chain is described in this entry. This sample was taken from a study of blood T cell repertoires in COVID-19. Looking at the study overall: The study drew acute and convalescent COVID-19 samples from the United States, Italy and Spain. T cells, B-cell-depleted T cells, or PBMCs supplied cDNA or gDNA.

Deletions cut 3 bases from V and 6 bases from J, with 14 bases between. The CDR3 runs 14 residues. Per the germline V gene, CDR1 is LNHDA and CDR2 is SQIVND (reference sequence). In the original analysis: Estimates of nucleated cell counts were drawn from the amplification of reference gene primers. Assay used: immunoSEQ multiplex PCR; TCRdb lists only in-frame clones, some missing. That table supplies the V and J calls and clone size; D and trimming were determined from the DNA. Here the sample spans about 100,000 clones, around four fifths being singletons. The chain links TRBV19 to TRBJ1-2; possibly TRBD1 for D (6 bases). The receptor's source is a man in his 70s with active or convalescent COVID-19. Sequenced material: peripheral blood. CDR3 bases: TGTGCCAGTAGTATGCTCAGGGGCGGCGATGGCTACACCTTC. Its translation is CASSMLRGGDGYTF.